This T cell receptor beta chain stems from a study of cytomegalovirus exposure and HLA in healthy donors (dated by TCRdb to 2015 to 2018). In terms of the full investigation: An earlier analysis of 587 of the donors reported 276 Gb of sequence data and 117 million unique TCR beta sequences obtained from around 180 million T cells. An early release covering 550 to 650 HLA-typed donors comprised approximately 300 gigabases of sequencing data and roughly 86 million unique TCR sequences. Of the 300 to 500 genotyped donors, 81% were placed in the genetic ancestry cluster associated with self-reported Caucasian donors. The study aimed to test whether cataloging public T cell receptors could reveal signatures of past pathogen exposure. The study used immunosequencing to profile the T cell repertoires of about 670 subjects and linked those repertoires to cytomegalovirus serostatus. Besides the first cohort of roughly 660 subjects, a separate validation cohort made up of 120 or so different subjects was used. To predict cytomegalovirus infection status, the study brought together high-throughput TCR immunosequencing, statistical association of individual TCRs with disease status, and machine learning. To study patterns of TCR occurrence, a later analysis re-analyzed previously published TCR beta repertoires from hundreds of donors and added high-resolution HLA genotyping. The later analysis used no new phenotypic data to find candidate immune exposures, relying instead on TCR beta sequences and their occurrence across donors. To decide whether each TCR beta V gene segment behaved as functional or pseudogenic, an earlier analysis of approximately 620 of the donors relied on high-throughput TCR beta sequencing. Donor age, sex, ethnicity and CMV serostatus were compiled alongside the repertoire data. A later genetic analysis took genome-wide SNP genotypes for about 65% of the 666 donors and used that subset as a discovery cohort. Every repertoire in the discovery cohort had been generated on one and the same sequencing platform. HLA typing covered class I and class II loci at four-digit resolution. The number of typed donors differed by locus: about 620-640 for A, B, C, DRB1 and DQB1; some 540 for DQA1; over 600 for DPA1; and around 450 for DPB1. Roughly five DR-DQ haplotypes were treated as single units for association and clustering because of strong linkage in the cohort. On average, around 200,000 unique TCR beta nucleotide sequences were sequenced per donor among a few hundred genotyped donors of the cohort, with about 19% of those sequences being non-productive.

Here is what the overall study found, with its caveats: In a later genetic analysis, a missense DCLRE1C variant was associated with V-gene and J-gene trimming of TCR beta chains, and the association was replicated in an independent cohort. A further reported finding was that TCR beta sequences accurately predicted the HLA-A and HLA-B alleles for most subjects in the first cohort. The authors suggested that the approach could potentially be generalized to other disease states and immunological phenotypes. Most TCR sequences were observed very rarely across donors, whereas some public TCRs were present in many individuals. A later analysis found that TCR association rates varied across HLA loci, with DRB1 alleles showing the most associated TCRs and HLA-C alleles the fewest. Compared with equally common non-associated chains, HLA-associated TCR beta chains in a later analysis were more clonally expanded and had lower generation probabilities. According to a later genetic analysis, donors in an Asian-associated ancestry cluster had fewer N-insertions in productive TCRs than the approximately 630-donor mean. A group of highly shared sequence variants was considered likely to be a technical artifact of the sequencing pipeline. Linkage disequilibrium might explain the correlated functional status among segregating V segments, but an unknown experimental factor could not be ruled out. This cohort had only TCR beta chains sequenced, and the lack of alpha or paired-chain data limited which features could be detected. According to a later analysis, most CMV-associated TCR beta chains appeared to be HLA-restricted, and the HLA associations seemed to be driven largely by CMV exposure. Presence/absence analyses assumed roughly uniform sequencing depth across donors, an assumption that may not hold. The earlier analysis of 587 of the donors excluded over 15 rarely observed V segments, including chromosome 9 orphons, because counts were too low. The only immune exposure information available for the cohort was CMV serostatus. In a later analysis, 16,951 TCR beta sequences were associated with specific HLA alleles at a false discovery rate of 0.05. Cytomegalovirus status was reported to be diagnosed by the classifier with high specificity and sensitivity in both the original and validation cohorts. In vitro tests confirmed that a few of the cytomegalovirus-associated TCR beta chains recognize cytomegalovirus antigens. Several of the top co-occurrence clusters appeared to be linked to parvovirus B19, influenza, CMV and Epstein-Barr virus, according to a later analysis. Some IMGT-functional V segments, including TRBV6-2 and TRBV6-3, could not be told apart with the 87-base-pair reads, so those segments were excluded. In an earlier analysis of a few hundred of the donors, most TCR beta V segments were observed in productive rearrangements about 87% or about 30% of the time, broadly matching IMGT annotations. Because HLA typing was unavailable for some donors at each locus, only the typed subset was used in association tests. Strong co-occurrence of HLA alleles, especially DR and DQ, made assigning TCR associations to individual alleles difficult. The study listed 150 to 200 TCR beta chains as associated with cytomegalovirus.

A word on this clone: The target of this receptor is not known. No much larger clonotype is one base removed from it; base qualities were not supplied.

Library construction relied on the immunoSEQ multiplex PCR assay. The multiplex PCR relied on a mix of 60 forward primers for TCR Vbeta segments and 13 reverse primers for TCR Jbeta segments. The CDR3 region of rearranged TCR beta genes was amplified from genomic DNA by a multiplex PCR assay. On the Illumina HiSeq System, the amplified TCR beta libraries were sequenced as 87-base-pair reads. As for how the authors treated the data: A later analysis counted 75 million to 100 million unique TCR beta chains across the approximately 700 repertoires, and roughly 11 million of these chains were shared by at least two donors. To remove PCR and sequencing errors, raw reads were error-corrected and collapsed into unique sequences using a nearest-neighbor algorithm that merged closely related sequences. CDR3 sequences were aligned to IMGT reference sequences to assign V, D and J gene segments. For a sequence to be retained, a match of at least six nucleotides to both a V gene segment and a J gene segment was required. A rearrangement was called productive if the CDR3 had no stop codons and remained in frame with V and J, and every other rearrangement was called non-productive. CDR3 was defined by IMGT convention, running from the second conserved V-encoded cysteine to the conserved J-encoded phenylalanine. In an earlier analysis of approximately 500 of the donors, sequences lacking an unambiguous match to a single V gene segment were excluded. In an earlier analysis of approximately 560 of the donors, a V segment was called functional when productive rearrangements were above 56.7%, and segregating when the standard deviation between donors exceeded 5%. To diagnose cytomegalovirus status from the catalog of TCR beta chain sequences, a statistical classification framework was built. In a later analysis, V and J genes were assigned by comparing TCR nucleotide sequences against IMGT/GENE-DB human TR gene sequences. The TCRdist pipeline was used in a later analysis to assign CDR3 sequences and most-parsimonious VDJ recombination scenarios. In a later analysis, every TCR beta chain was defined by the combination of its CDR3 amino acid sequence and its V-gene family, and reads without a unique V-gene family were dropped. In a later analysis, several hundred highly shared, low-generation-probability nucleotide sequences were removed to address suspected cross-contamination and a sequencing artifact. In a later analysis, a clonal expansion index was calculated for each public chain from normalized within-repertoire ranks of inferred template counts. Generation probabilities in a later analysis came from a VDJ recombination model fitted to out-of-frame rearrangements, and those results were checked against IGoR. In a later analysis, hypergeometric tests were used to score TCR-TCR, TCR-HLA and TCR-CMV co-occurrence, with a repertoire-size bias correction applied to TCR pairs. A later analysis estimated false discovery rates by permuting HLA or CMV assignments 20 times. In a later analysis, co-occurring TCRs were grouped using DBSCAN, and TCRdist sequence similarity was added for clustering within HLA-allele-positive subsets. Repertoires with fewer than 30,000 or more than 120,000 public chains, plus five repertoires with anomalous nucleotide sharing, were excluded from co-occurrence clustering. TCRdb took this table from immuneACCESS and kept in-frame rearrangements with V and J called. Such tables lack part of the clones; where checked against another copy, unresolved V genes explain under half of the gap, and the rest is unexplained. V and J calls plus clone size are reproduced from that table; the DNA served to infer D and trimming. This sample is represented by roughly 180,000 clones; 80% to 90% of them were singletons. Roughly 1.2% of the sample is taken by the ten largest.

Reading from cysteine to phenylalanine, the CDR3 counts 18 amino acids. This entry keeps only the CDR3 DNA: 54 bases, framed from base 1. CDR1 MNHNS and CDR2 SASEGT are derived from the germline V gene. Deletion took 2 bases off V and 2 bases off J, with a span of 18 bases between the germline ends. The cohort comprised some 700 healthy bone marrow donors. Cohort members were all nominally healthy when sampled, although unrecorded immune exposures were likely present. The donor was CMV seropositive and belonged to the group of around 300 seropositive cohort members. Every donor gave a peripheral blood sample, and the peripheral blood mononuclear cells from that sample were used for TCR beta sequencing. The Qiagen DNeasy Blood Extraction Kit was used to extract genomic DNA from the blood cell samples.

Material for sequencing was PBMCs. Recombination joined TRBV6-1 with TRBJ1-4, and TRBD1 may be the D gene, going by 5 matching bases. This TCR was recovered from a girl aged 2 to 9 in good health and CMV-seropositive. The CDR3 is CASSESPPGGDTNEKLFF. The DNA sequence follows: TGTGCCAGCAGTGAAAGTCCCCCCGGGGGAGACACTAATGAAAAACTGTTTTTT.